Below are 26 T cell receptor beta chains sequenced from a single sample in a study of blood T cell repertoires in COVID-19. TCRdb's copy holds only in-frame clones and misses some; the assay was immunoSEQ multiplex PCR. The profile shows roughly 180,000 clones, about nine tenths of them singletons. Sequencing used PBMCs or T cells enriched from blood (not recorded which). Every receptor here comes from a woman aged 30 to 39 who had recovered from COVID-19.

The gene calls are TRBV5-1 and TRBJ2-6; D might be TRBD1 (6 bases). The CDR3 length is 18 residues. V gave up 5 bases and J gave up 0 bases, with 18 bases separating them. Germline-derived CDR1 and CDR2 are SGHRS and YFSETQ. CDR3 in DNA: TGCGCCAGCAGATCTGGACAGCTAAAGAGCTCTGGGGCCAACGTCCTGACTTTC. This sequence encodes CASRSGQLKSSGANVLTF.

The rearrangement uses TRBV11-3 and TRBJ1-6, with D maybe TRBD1 (6 bases). The germline V gene has CDR1 SGHNT and CDR2 YENEEA. The CDR3 sequence is 17 residues long. V was pared by 5 bases and J by 6 bases, with 20 bases between. The CDR3 DNA sequence: TGTGCCAGCAGCCCTAGGTGGGGGCTCCTCGGTAATTCACCCCTCCACTTT. It specifies CASSPRWGLLGNSPLHF.

The CDR3 spells CASSVMGGLSYNEQFF. The CDR3 nucleotides are TGTGCCAGCAGCGTGATGGGGGGGCTGTCCTACAATGAGCAGTTCTTC. The V and J genes are TRBV9 and TRBJ2-1; the D gene is possibly TRBD2 (7 bases). Germline lookup yields CDR1 SGDLS and CDR2 YYNGEE. The V and J ends lost 2 bases and 1 base respectively, with 13 bases between them. This CDR3 is 16 amino acids long.

Of note for this clone: This sample also contains other DNA sequences that code for the same CDR3. V gene TRBV20-1 combines with J gene TRBJ1-2; D unresolved. V was trimmed by 1 base and J by 5 bases, leaving 5 bases between them. The CDR3 has 11 residues. The germline CDR1 and CDR2 sequences are DFQATT and SNEGSKA (reference sequence). The CDR3 spells CSARGAYGYTF. The CDR3 DNA reads TGCAGTGCTAGAGGGGCATATGGCTACACCTTC.

The chain recombines TRBV18 with TRBJ1-6; D is possibly TRBD1 (5 bases). V gave up 1 base and J gave up 1 base, with 8 bases separating them. Germline values: CDR1 KGHSH, CDR2 LQKENI. The CDR3 covers 16 residues. The CDR3 sequence is CASSPLGVSYNSPLHF. In nucleotides, the CDR3 is TGTGCCAGCTCACCACTAGGGGTTTCCTATAATTCACCCCTCCACTTT. The full variable domain, with the rest looked up from reference TRBV18 and TRBJ1-6, is NAGVMQNPRHLVRRRGQEARLRCSPMKGHSHVYWYRQLPEEGLKFMVYLQKENIIDESGMPKERFSAEFPKEGPSILRIQQVVRGDSAAYFCASSPLGVSYNSPLHFGNGTRLTVT.

This clone has a handful of counts. The chain combines TRBV18 with TRBJ2-7, with 11 positions matching TRBD1. CDR3 size: 16 residues. After removal of 1 base from V and 1 base from J, the junction contained 3 bases not matched to a gene. From germline, CDR1 is KGHSH and CDR2 LQKENI. The CDR3 reads CASSPQGTGGSYEQYF. CDR3 coding DNA: TGTGCCAGCTCACCACAAGGGACAGGGGGTTCCTACGAGCAGTACTTC.

V and J are TRBV12-1 and TRBJ2-5; the table calls TRBD1, which could not be checked here. TRBV12-1 is shown as a pseudogene. This CDR3 comprises 16 residues. CDR3 loop: CASSSILRTPQETQYF. The CDR3, as DNA: TGTGCCAGCAGCTCCATCCTCCGGACACCCCAAGAGACCCAGTACTTC.

This chain links TRBV18 with TRBJ2-2, with 14 bases identical to TRBD2. The CDR3 has 18 residues. Germline lookup yields CDR1 KGHSH and CDR2 LQKENI. Trimming took 1 base from V and 4 from J; bases not matched to a gene: 5. The CDR3, as DNA: TGTGCCAGCTCACCACGAACGGGACTAGCGGGAGTCACCGGGGAGCTGTTTTTT. This sequence encodes CASSPRTGLAGVTGELFF.

This clone was recorded only once. This rearrangement joins TRBV11-3 to TRBJ1-4; D not resolved. Per germline, CDR1 SGHNT and CDR2 YENEEA. The CDR3 runs 20 residues. The V end lost 3 bases, the J end lost 3 bases, and 26 bases lay between the germline ends. For the CDR3, the DNA is TGTGCCAGCAGCTTTGGGGAGGGAAACGCGGCCCTTGACCCTAATGAAAAACTGTTTTTT. Translation: CASSFGEGNAALDPNEKLFF. Filled out from reference TRBV11-3 and TRBJ1-4, the complete variable domain reads EAGVVQSPRYKIIEKKQPVAFWCNPISGHNTLYWYLQNLGQGPELLIRYENEEAVDDSQLPKDRFSAERLKGVDSTLKIQPAELGDSAVYLCASSFGEGNAALDPNEKLFFGSGTQLSVL.

This clone was seen a handful of times. The J gene is TRBJ1-5, the V gene TRBV6-1, with a tentative D call TRBD1 (5 bases). Germline CDR1 and CDR2: MNHNS and SASEGT. Trimming took 2 bases from V and 8 from J, leaving 13 bases between them. The CDR3 loop spans 14 amino acids. CDR3 sequence (DNA): TGTGCCAGCAGTGAATGGCAGGGCTTTGAGCCCCAGCATTTT. Its protein product is CASSEWQGFEPQHF.

The chain employs TRBV7-9 and TRBJ1-2, with D unresolved. This CDR3 is 13 amino acids long. V lost 0 bases and J 6 bases, leaving 8 bases between the germline ends. Germline V gene lookup returns CDR1 SEHNR and CDR2 FQNEAQ (reference sequence). Here the CDR3 DNA reads TGTGCCAGCAGCTTAGCGCCCGACAATGGCTACACCTTC. It specifies CASSLAPDNGYTF. Supplemented by reference TRBV7-9 and TRBJ1-2, the full variable domain reads DTGVSQNPRHKITKRGQNVTFRCDPISEHNRLYWYRQTLGQGPEFLTYFQNEAQLEKSRLLSDRFSAERPKGSFSTLEIQRTEQGDSAMYLCASSLAPDNGYTFGSGTRLTVV.

This clone was counted once. The V gene is TRBV2, the J gene TRBJ2-1, with TRBD2 matching 10 bases. The trim removed 1 base at V and 7 bases at J, leaving 7 bases unmatched. CDR3 length: 16 amino acids. Per the germline V gene, CDR1 is SNHLY and CDR2 is FYNNEI. The CDR3 spells CASSEDPAGGPNEQFF. In nucleotides, the CDR3 is TGTGCCAGCAGTGAAGATCCAGCGGGGGGGCCAAATGAGCAGTTCTTC.

This clone is a singleton in its sample. The chain is built from TRBV27 and TRBJ1-1; no firm D call. The V gene's germline CDR1 is MNHEY and CDR2 SMNVEV (reference sequence). Trimming removed 4 bases from V and 1 base from J, with 7 bases in between. The CDR3 loop spans 13 amino acids. CDR3 DNA: TGTGCCAGCAGTTCCCCGGGGAACACTGAAGCTTTCTTT. Protein product: CASSSPGNTEAFF.

This chain joins TRBV4-1 and TRBJ2-7; 8 nucleotides line up with TRBD1. The germline CDR1 and CDR2 sequences are MGHRA and YSYEKL. The CDR3 spans 13 residues. With V trimmed by 4 bases and J by 8 bases, 7 bases remained unmatched. DNA of the CDR3: TGCGCCAGCAGCCCCAACCAGGGGGCCCAGCAGTACTTC. Protein: CASSPNQGAQQYF.

V and J are TRBV21-1 and TRBJ2-7; the table's TRBD1 call for D was not verified on the DNA. TRBV21-1 constitutes a pseudogene. The CDR3 contains 15 residues. CDR3 loop: CASSKSTGAEYEQYF. CDR3 in DNA: TGTGCCAGCAGCAAATCGACAGGGGCGGAATACGAGCAGTACTTC.

The rearrangement uses TRBV10-2 and TRBJ1-2; D may be TRBD1 (5 bases). The V gene's germline CDR1 is WSHSY and CDR2 SAAADI. V was pared by 5 bases and J by 8 bases, with 12 bases between. This CDR3 has 12 amino acids. The CDR3 nucleotides are TGCGCCAGCAGTCCCCCAGGGCACGGCTACACCTTC. As protein: CASSPPGHGYTF.

This chain connects TRBV2 to TRBJ2-7; no firm D call. Germline lookup yields CDR1 SNHLY and CDR2 FYNNEI. V lost 6 bases, J lost 4 bases, and 7 bases lay in between. This CDR3 is 11 amino acids long. Here the CDR3 DNA reads TGTGCCAGCAGCCAGGCGTACGAGCAGTACTTC. It encodes CASSQAYEQYF.

The chain is built from TRBV15 and TRBJ1-2; D possibly corresponds to TRBD1 (6 bases). The germline V gene encodes CDR1 LNHNV and CDR2 YYDKDF (reference sequence). The CDR3 extends over 15 amino acids. Trimming removed 0 bases from V and 4 bases from J, with 12 bases in between. This chain's CDR3 is CATSRDQGIIYGYTF. The DNA for the CDR3 is TGTGCCACCAGCAGAGATCAGGGGATAATCTATGGCTACACCTTC.

This chain links TRBV27 with TRBJ1-6, with no clear D. CDR3 size: 16 residues. With 3 bases removed from V and 9 bases from J, the gap between germline ends came to 18 bases. Germline V CDR1 and CDR2: MNHEY, SMNVEV (reference sequence). Here the CDR3 reads CASSFLTTGFSSPLHF. The CDR3 DNA follows: TGTGCCAGCAGTTTCCTGACTACTGGGTTCTCTTCACCCCTCCACTTT.

The chain couples TRBV15 to TRBJ1-5, with TRBD1 as a possible D gene (6 bases). V was clipped by 3 bases and J by 1 base, with 10 bases between them. The CDR3 sequence is 15 residues long. The V gene's germline CDR1 is LNHNV and CDR2 YYDKDF (reference sequence). The CDR3 DNA reads as TGTGCCACCAGCAGGGACAGTGGCAGCAATCAGCCCCAGCATTTT. Protein sequence: CATSRDSGSNQPQHF.

In this sample, this clone turned up once. The chain is built from TRBV27 and TRBJ2-5; 10 bases are a match to TRBD1. The CDR3 has 15 residues. Losses at the gene ends were 6 bases for V and 4 bases for J; bases not matched to a gene: 8. In germline, CDR1 is MNHEY, CDR2 SMNVEV (reference sequence). Here the CDR3 reads CASSSKGQGRETQYF. As DNA, the CDR3 is TGTGCCAGCAGCTCGAAGGGACAGGGGAGAGAGACCCAGTACTTC.

This sequence joins TRBV28 and TRBJ1-2; 7 bases are shared with TRBD1. CDR3 size: 16 residues. The V segment lost 7 bases and the J segment 6 bases; nucleotides outside the gene matches: 17. Germline CDR1 and CDR2: MDHEN and SYDVKM. CDR3 sequence (DNA): TGTGCCAGCAACTCATTAAAACTAGGGGGCCGCAATGGCTACACCTTC. This codes for CASNSLKLGGRNGYTF.

This clone showed up just once. The CDR3 sequence is CAWNTRFPNYGYTF. CDR3 DNA sequence: TGTGCCTGGAACACCAGGTTCCCTAACTATGGCTACACCTTC. The gene calls are TRBV30 and TRBJ1-2, with D hard to call. CDR1 and CDR2 from the germline V gene are GTSNPN and SVGIG (reference sequence). The CDR3 totals 14 residues. V was trimmed by 4 bases and J by 0 bases, leaving 12 bases between them.

The chain uses TRBV19 and TRBJ1-1; perhaps TRBD1 as D (6 bases). The V end lost 4 bases, the J end lost 2 bases, and 14 bases lay between the germline ends. Looked up from germline, CDR1 is LNHDA and CDR2 is SQIVND (reference sequence). The CDR3 length is 15 residues. CDR3 DNA: TGTGCCAGTAGTACCCTGCGGACAGCCAACACTGAAGCTTTCTTT. Its protein is CASSTLRTANTEAFF.

This chain connects TRBV9 to TRBJ2-3; 11 bases map to TRBD2. Trimming at V came to 1 base and at J to 0 bases, leaving 19 bases not matched to a gene. This CDR3 region has 22 residues. The germline V gene encodes CDR1 SGDLS and CDR2 YYNGEE. This CDR3 reads CASSVYLKTSGKELSSTDTQYF. DNA of the CDR3: TGTGCCAGCAGCGTATATCTCAAGACTAGCGGGAAAGAACTCTCTAGCACAGATACGCAGTATTTT.

The chain combines TRBV12-5 with TRBJ2-6; D gene ambiguous. The CDR3 sequence is 15 residues long. Germline lookup yields CDR1 LGHNT and CDR2 FRNRAP. V dropped 0 bases and J dropped 0 bases, with 3 bases sitting between them. CDR3 protein: CASGLVHSGANVLTF. CDR3 bases: TGTGCTAGTGGTTTGGTACACTCTGGGGCCAACGTCCTGACTTTC.